The present T cell receptor beta chain was sequenced within a study of T cells in tuberculosis. Study results and caveats: Samples were chosen by availability of cryopreserved specimens. Active tuberculosis TCR-alpha repertoires lay closer to GMM-specific TCRs than IGRA-negative controls, suggesting clonal expansion.

Profiled with immunoSEQ multiplex PCR; TCRdb holds only in-frame clones, not every one. The table lists 25,000 to 35,000 clones, 95% to 96% of them singletons. Germline loops: CDR1 MNHNY, CDR2 SVGAGI (reference sequence). The ends lost 8 bases at V and 5 bases at J; junction bases unmatched: 10. The CDR3 loop spans 16 amino acids. With regard to this clone: Antigen: not known.

Each donor contributed about 100,000 T cells on average, unsorted. The origin of this receptor is a donor aged 10 to 29 with latent tuberculosis or without tuberculosis infection. Sequences were obtained from PBMCs. The V gene is TRBV6-6, the J gene TRBJ2-2; 11 bases agree with TRBD2. This CDR3 reads CASRALAGAHTGELFF. CDR3 nucleotides: TGTGCCAGCCGTGCACTAGCGGGAGCACATACCGGGGAGCTGTTTTTT.